This TCR beta chain comes out of a study of T cell responses to AZD1222 COVID-19 vaccine (dated by TCRdb to 2020 to 2023). Regarding the research as a whole: A total of more than 230 trial participants underwent TCR sequencing, of whom about 200 had received two doses of AZD1222 and some 25 had received two doses of the MenACWY control vaccine. Trial participants were enrolled into age subgroups of 18-55, 56-69 and 70-plus years, which contained approximately 150, 30 and 60 TCR-sequenced participants, respectively.

Notes on this clone: What this receptor recognizes is not known. No much larger clone exists at a distance of one base, and base qualities are not known.

What the authors observed across the whole study: Because no samples from the day 14 peak response were available, repertoires could be characterized only after the peak T cell response. Epitopes outside the regions mutated in the B.1.351 and B.1.1.7 variants were reportedly recognized by nearly half of the unique spike-specific TCRs. Participants were mostly white British and included more females than males, and it was suggested by the authors that clonal diversity may have been underestimated. A significant rise in spike-specific TCR breadth and depth was observed after two AZD1222 doses relative to day 0 and relative to MenACWY recipients. The 56-69-year group was small, and its depth increase did not reach significance, likely because of low power. Conclusions about previously exposed vaccinees are limited because only a handful of AZD1222 recipients were SARS-CoV-2 seropositive at baseline. Vaccine-associated CD4 TCRs spanned the whole spike protein, with dominant responses in regions 160-218 and 743-854.

From its cysteine to its phenylalanine, the CDR3 spans 15 amino acids. Of all the DNA, just the CDR3 is kept, 45 bases in frame from base 1. CDR1 is given as MGHRA and CDR2 as YSYEKL, both from the germline V gene. Relative to germline, V is 5 bases shorter and J is 6 bases shorter, with 19 bases between their ends. The time point label corresponds to: about 28 days (+/-7) after the second vaccine dose. AZD1222 recipients whose second dose came at about 4 weeks and those whose second dose came at about 12 weeks were combined into one group, since spike-specific TCR depth and breadth did not differ between the two schedules. The vaccinee samples were drawn from two UK trials, COV001 and COV002, one of which was a single-blind randomized controlled phase 2/3 trial testing AZD1222 (ChAdOx1 nCoV-19) in healthy adults. For TCRbeta chain sequencing, PBMC samples were collected from trial participants at day 0 and at day 28 after the second dose.

The CDR3 regions of human TCRbeta chains were analyzed by immunosequencing. The study's processing was this. Repertoire TCRs were matched against a reference library of SARS-CoV-2-specific TCRs generated with the MIRA antigen-specificity platform. Breadth was defined as the fraction of unique TCRs that were SARS-CoV-2-associated. Depth was defined as the fraction of total T cells that were SARS-CoV-2-associated. Using the MIRA data, every spike-specific TCR was mapped to the spike region that the TCR reacted to and assigned to either a CD4 or a CD8 class. Log10-transformed breadth and depth values were compared by one-way ANOVA with Sidak's multiple comparisons tests. In TCRdb, the immuneACCESS table is reduced to in-frame sequences with V and J assigned. These tables do not hold every clone; where another copy was compared, an unresolved V gene accounts for under half, and the others remain unexplained. V, J and clone size derive from that table, while D and trimming were established from the DNA sequence. In all, the sample holds around 160,000 clones, and 94% of those were seen once. 4% to 5.5% of the sample belongs to the ten largest clones.

This TCR came from an adult who received the AZD1222 COVID-19 vaccine. Material: peripheral blood, obtained 28 days after the second AZD1222 dose. The chain was built from TRBV4-1 and TRBJ1-1, with no reliable assignment of the D segment. The nucleotides read TGCGCCAGCAGCGTAGCGACGAAATTCGGGGCTGAAGCTTTCTTT. Translated, it gives CASSVATKFGAEAFF.